Sequencing of this T cell receptor (beta chain) was carried out in a study of molecular identifiers for immune sequencing clone quantification. General observations from the study: In naive cells, clones above 20 RNA copies held under 1% of molecules, whereas in effector cells they held over 98%. Jurkat TCR RNA from one cell was spiked into 1 million or so naive cells, and it was reportedly detectable there.

This clonotype showed up many times. The antigen is not known. The authors built bulk TCR libraries by previously described methods with listed TCR primers. Using its own MiXCR run on the PCR reads, TCRdb lists one record per CDR3 protein. The table lists over 550,000 distinct CDR3 sequences, about 25% of them singletons. The sequenced sample was naive CD8+ T cells from blood, with Jurkat cell RNA spiked in. Specified subset: FACS-sorted CD8+CD4-CCR7+CD45RA+ naive T cells. This clonotype was obtained from a human donor in good health. Some libraries in this study had Jurkat cell RNA spiked in.

CDR3 in DNA: TGTGCCAGCAGCTTGCGGACCGGGCCCACCAATGAGCAGTTCTTC. Translation: CASSLRTGPTNEQFF. The J gene is TRBJ2-1, the V gene TRBV7-2; D is unclear. This CDR3 contains 15 residues. V was cut by 3 bases and J by 6 bases, with 15 bases left in between. Looked up from germline, CDR1 is SGHTA and CDR2 is FQGNSA. Combining the CDR3 with reference TRBV7-2 and TRBJ2-1 gives the whole variable domain GAGVSQSPSNKVTEKGKDVELRCDPISGHTALYWYRQSLGQGLEFLIYFQGNSAPDKSGLPSDRFSAERTGGSVSTLTIQRTQQEDSAVYLCASSLRTGPTNEQFFGPGTRLTVL.